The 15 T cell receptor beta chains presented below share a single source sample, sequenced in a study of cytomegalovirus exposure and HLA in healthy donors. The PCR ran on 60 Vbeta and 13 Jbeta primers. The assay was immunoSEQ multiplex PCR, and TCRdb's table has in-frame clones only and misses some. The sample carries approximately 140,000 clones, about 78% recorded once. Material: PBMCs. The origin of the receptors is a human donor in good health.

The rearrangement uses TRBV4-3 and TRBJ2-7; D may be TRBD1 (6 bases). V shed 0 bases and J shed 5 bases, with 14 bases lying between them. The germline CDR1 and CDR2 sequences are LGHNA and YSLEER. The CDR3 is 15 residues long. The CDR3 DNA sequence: TGCGCCAGCAGCCAAGAGGGGCAGGGGTTCCACGAGCAGTACTTC. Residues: CASSQEGQGFHEQYF.

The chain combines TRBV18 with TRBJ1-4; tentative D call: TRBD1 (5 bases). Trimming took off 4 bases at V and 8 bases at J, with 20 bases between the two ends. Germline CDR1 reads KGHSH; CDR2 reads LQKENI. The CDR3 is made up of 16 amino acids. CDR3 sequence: CASSLSLRTGGEKLFF. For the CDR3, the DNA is TGTGCCAGCTCACTGTCTCTACGGACGGGGGGGGAAAAACTGTTTTTT.

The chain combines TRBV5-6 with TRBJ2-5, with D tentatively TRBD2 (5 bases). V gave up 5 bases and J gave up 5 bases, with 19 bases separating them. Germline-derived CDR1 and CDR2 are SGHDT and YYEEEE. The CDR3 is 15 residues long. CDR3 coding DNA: TGTGCCAGCAGTACCGGGATTTACTCGGGCGAGACCCAGTACTTC. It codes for CASSTGIYSGETQYF.

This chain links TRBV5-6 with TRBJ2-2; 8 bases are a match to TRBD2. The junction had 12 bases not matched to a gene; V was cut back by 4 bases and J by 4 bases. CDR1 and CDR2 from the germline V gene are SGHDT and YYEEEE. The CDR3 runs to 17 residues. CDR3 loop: CASSRPTSGSGTGELFF. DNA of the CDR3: TGTGCCAGCAGCAGACCTACTAGCGGCTCGGGCACCGGGGAGCTGTTTTTT.

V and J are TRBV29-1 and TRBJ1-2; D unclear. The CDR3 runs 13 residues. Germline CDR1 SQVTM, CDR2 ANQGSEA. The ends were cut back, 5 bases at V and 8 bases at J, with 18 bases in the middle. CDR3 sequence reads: CSVRPSAIGGYTF. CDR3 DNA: TGCAGCGTTCGCCCGAGCGCGATCGGGGGCTACACCTTC. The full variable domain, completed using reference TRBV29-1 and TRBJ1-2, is SAVISQKPSRDICQRGTSLTIQCQVDSQVTMMFWYRQQPGQSLTLIATANQGSEATYESGFVIDKFPISRPNLTFSTLTVSNMSPEDSSIYLCSVRPSAIGGYTFGSGTRLTVV.

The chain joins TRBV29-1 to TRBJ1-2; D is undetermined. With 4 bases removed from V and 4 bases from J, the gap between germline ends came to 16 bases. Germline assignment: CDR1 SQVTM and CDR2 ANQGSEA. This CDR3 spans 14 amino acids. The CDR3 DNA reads TGCAGCGTTGGTCATCAGGATTCACTCTATGGCTACACCTTC. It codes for CSVGHQDSLYGYTF. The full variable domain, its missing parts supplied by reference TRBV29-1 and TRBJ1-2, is SAVISQKPSRDICQRGTSLTIQCQVDSQVTMMFWYRQQPGQSLTLIATANQGSEATYESGFVIDKFPISRPNLTFSTLTVSNMSPEDSSIYLCSVGHQDSLYGYTFGSGTRLTVV.

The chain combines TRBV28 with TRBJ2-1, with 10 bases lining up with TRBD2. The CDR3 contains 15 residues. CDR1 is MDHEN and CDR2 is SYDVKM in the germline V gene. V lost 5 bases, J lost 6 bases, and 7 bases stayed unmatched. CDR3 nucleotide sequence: TGTGCCAGCAGTCTCCCGGGACTAGCGACCAATGAGCAGTTCTTC. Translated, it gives CASSLPGLATNEQFF.

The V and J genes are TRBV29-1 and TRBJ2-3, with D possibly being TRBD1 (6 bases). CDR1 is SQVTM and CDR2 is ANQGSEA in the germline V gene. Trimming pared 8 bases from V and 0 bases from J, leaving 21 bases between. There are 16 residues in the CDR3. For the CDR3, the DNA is TGCAGCCGAAAGCATACAGGGCCCTCTAGCACAGATACGCAGTATTTT. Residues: CSRKHTGPSSTDTQYF.

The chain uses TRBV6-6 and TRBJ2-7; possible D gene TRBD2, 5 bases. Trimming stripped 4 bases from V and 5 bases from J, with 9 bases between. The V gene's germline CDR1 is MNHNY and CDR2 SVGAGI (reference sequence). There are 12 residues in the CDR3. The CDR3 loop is CASSSPGNEQYF. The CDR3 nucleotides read TGTGCCAGCAGTTCGCCCGGGAACGAGCAGTACTTC.

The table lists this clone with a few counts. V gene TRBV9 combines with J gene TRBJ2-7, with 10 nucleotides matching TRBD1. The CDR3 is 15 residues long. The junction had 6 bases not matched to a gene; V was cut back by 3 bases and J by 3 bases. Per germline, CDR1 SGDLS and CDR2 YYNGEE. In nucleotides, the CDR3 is TGTGCCAGCAGCGGACAGGGGGCGAGGCACTACGAGCAGTACTTC. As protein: CASSGQGARHYEQYF.

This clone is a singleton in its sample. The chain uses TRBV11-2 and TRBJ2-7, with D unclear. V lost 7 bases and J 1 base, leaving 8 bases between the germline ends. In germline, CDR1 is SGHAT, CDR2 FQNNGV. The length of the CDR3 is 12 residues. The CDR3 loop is CASTKRSYEQYF. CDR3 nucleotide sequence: TGTGCCAGCACCAAGCGTTCCTACGAGCAGTACTTC.

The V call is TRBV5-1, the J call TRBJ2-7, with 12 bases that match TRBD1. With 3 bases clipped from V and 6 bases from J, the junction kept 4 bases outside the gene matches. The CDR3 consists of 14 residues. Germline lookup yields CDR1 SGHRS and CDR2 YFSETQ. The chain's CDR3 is CASSSGTGGFEQYF. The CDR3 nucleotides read TGCGCCAGCAGCTCCGGGACAGGGGGCTTCGAGCAGTACTTC.

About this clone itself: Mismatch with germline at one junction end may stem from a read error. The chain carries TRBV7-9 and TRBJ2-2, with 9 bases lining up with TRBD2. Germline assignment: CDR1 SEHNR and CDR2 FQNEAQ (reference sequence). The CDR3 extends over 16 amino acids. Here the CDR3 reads CSSSFAGGPSVGELFF. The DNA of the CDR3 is TGTTCCAGCAGCTTTGCGGGAGGGCCTTCGGTCGGGGAGCTGTTTTTT. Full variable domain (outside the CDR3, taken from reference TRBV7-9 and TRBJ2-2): DTGVSQNPRHKITKRGQNVTFRCDPISEHNRLYWYRQTLGQGPEFLTYFQNEAQLEKSRLLSDRFSAERPKGSFSTLEIQRTEQGDSAMYLCSSSFAGGPSVGELFFGEGSRLTVL.

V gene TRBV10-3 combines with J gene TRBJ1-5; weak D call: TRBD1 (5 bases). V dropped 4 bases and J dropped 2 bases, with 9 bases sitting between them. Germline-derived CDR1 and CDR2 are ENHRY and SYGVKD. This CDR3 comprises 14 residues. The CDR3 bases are TGTGCCATCAGTGTGGGGCAGGGCAATCAGCCCCAGCATTTT. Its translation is CAISVGQGNQPQHF.

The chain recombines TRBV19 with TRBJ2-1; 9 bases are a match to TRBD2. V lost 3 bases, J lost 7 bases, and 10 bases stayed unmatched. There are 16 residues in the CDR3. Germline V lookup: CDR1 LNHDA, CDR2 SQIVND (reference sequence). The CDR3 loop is CASSIVVAGVRNEQFF. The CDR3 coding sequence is TGTGCCAGTAGTATCGTGGTAGCGGGAGTTCGAAATGAGCAGTTCTTC.